This T cell receptor (beta chain) emerged from a study of T cell responses to AZD1222 COVID-19 vaccine. Using immunoSEQ multiplex PCR, the repertoire was profiled, and TCRdb retains in-frame clones only, with some absent. This table holds 95,000 to 110,000 clones, 80% to 95% found once. Study-wide results and caveats: Clonal diversity may have been underestimated, and the donors were mostly white British, with more females than males. Without day 14 samples, only post-peak T cell repertoires were studied.

This clone appeared a single time. Its specificity is not known. The CDR3 is made up of 11 amino acids. V lost 5 bases to trimming and J lost 3 bases, with 2 bases between them. The V and J genes are TRBV12-3 or TRBV12-4 and TRBJ2-1; D uncertain. The sample in question was peripheral blood, obtained on day 0 of AZD1222 vaccination. The TCR originated in an adult in good health. The chain's CDR3 is CASSHYNEQFF. The CDR3 nucleotides are TGTGCCAGCAGTCACTACAATGAGCAGTTCTTC.